This is a list of T cell receptor beta chains from one sample in a study of T cell responses to AZD1222 COVID-19 vaccine. The data were produced by immunoSEQ multiplex PCR, yet TCRdb's version contains in-frame clones alone and is incomplete. The repertoire holds tens of thousands of clones, with under 90% as singletons. Sequencing was performed on peripheral blood, taken on day 0 of AZD1222 vaccination. The receptors were sampled from an adult in good health. The CDR3 runs from the conserved cysteine through the conserved F or W. The order of the fields is J gene, V gene, clone size, D gene, CDR3 DNA, CDR3 protein. The D gene is left open where the match is weak. Not all rows give a size; the values are once, few, many and, for expanded clones, a class.

j_gene: TRBJ2-7; v_gene: TRBV5-6; abundance: -; d_gene: -; CDR3nt: TGTGCCAGCAGCTTCAAGGGAGAGCGGGCCAGAAACTACGAGCAGTACTTC; CDR3aa: CASSFKGERARNYEQYF
j_gene: TRBJ1-5; v_gene: TRBV30; abundance: -; d_gene: -; CDR3nt: TGTGCCTGGAGTGTCCTCCCTAATCAGCCCCAGCATTTT; CDR3aa: CAWSVLPNQPQHF
j_gene: TRBJ2-1; v_gene: TRBV6-1; abundance: -; d_gene: TRBD2; CDR3nt: TGTGCCAGCAGTGAACAGCGGGAGAGGAATGAGCAGTTCTTC; CDR3aa: CASSEQRERNEQFF
j_gene: TRBJ2-1; v_gene: TRBV7-6; abundance: once; d_gene: TRBD2; CDR3nt: TGTGCCAGCAGCCTGGGACTAGCGGGAGGAAATGAGCAGTTCTTC; CDR3aa: CASSLGLAGGNEQFF
j_gene: TRBJ2-3; v_gene: TRBV10-2; abundance: -; d_gene: -; CDR3nt: TGCGCCAGCAGTGGTTCATTCATTACGGATACGCAGTATTTT; CDR3aa: CASSGSFITDTQYF
j_gene: TRBJ2-1; v_gene: TRBV9; abundance: -; d_gene: TRBD2; CDR3nt: TGTGCCAGCAGCTTCCGCAGGACTAGCGGGGAATATGAGCAGTTCTTC; CDR3aa: CASSFRRTSGEYEQFF
j_gene: TRBJ1-5; v_gene: TRBV2; abundance: -; d_gene: TRBD1; CDR3nt: TGTGCCAGCAAAACCGGGACAGGGGTTAGAAACAATCAGCCCCAGCATTTT; CDR3aa: CASKTGTGVRNNQPQHF
j_gene: TRBJ1-5; v_gene: TRBV6-1; abundance: -; d_gene: -; CDR3nt: TGTGCCAGCAGGGAAAGAACACTCGCCAGGGTTCATCAGCCCCAGCATTTT; CDR3aa: CASRERTLARVHQPQHF
j_gene: TRBJ1-6; v_gene: TRBV30; abundance: few; d_gene: TRBD1; CDR3nt: TGTGCCTGGTCGACGCGGACAGGGTCTTCTCACTTT; CDR3aa: CAWSTRTGSSHF
j_gene: TRBJ2-3; v_gene: TRBV6-1; abundance: few; d_gene: TRBD1; CDR3nt: TGTGCCAGCAGTGAAGGGACAGGGTCTTCAGATACGCAGTATTTT; CDR3aa: CASSEGTGSSDTQYF
j_gene: TRBJ1-4; v_gene: TRBV5-4; abundance: once; d_gene: TRBD1; CDR3nt: TGTGCCAGCAGCCCTGGGACAGGGGAGGGTGAAAAACTGTTTTTT; CDR3aa: CASSPGTGEGEKLFF
j_gene: TRBJ2-1; v_gene: TRBV5-1; abundance: -; d_gene: -; CDR3nt: TGCGCCAGCAGCCTGCAGGGGAATGAGCAGTTCTTC; CDR3aa: CASSLQGNEQFF
j_gene: TRBJ2-7; v_gene: TRBV2; abundance: -; d_gene: -; CDR3nt: TGTGCCAGCAACCTTCGGCGGGATGGCGGCGAGCAGTACTTC; CDR3aa: CASNLRRDGGEQYF
j_gene: TRBJ2-5; v_gene: TRBV2; abundance: -; d_gene: TRBD2; CDR3nt: TGTGCCAGCAGTGAAGCAGGGGCTAGCGGTAACCAAGAGACCCAGTACTTC; CDR3aa: CASSEAGASGNQETQYF
j_gene: TRBJ2-1; v_gene: TRBV6-5; abundance: -; d_gene: -; CDR3nt: TGTGCCAGCCACGTCGGGGACCACAATGAGCAGTTCTTC; CDR3aa: CASHVGDHNEQFF
j_gene: TRBJ2-3; v_gene: TRBV6-5; abundance: -; d_gene: -; CDR3nt: TGTGCCAGCAGTTACTCGACAGCCCAAGATACGCAGTATTTT; CDR3aa: CASSYSTAQDTQYF
j_gene: TRBJ2-5; v_gene: TRBV18; abundance: -; d_gene: -; CDR3nt: TGTGCCAGCTCACCAGAGGCGGATCGGACCCAGTACTTC; CDR3aa: CASSPEADRTQYF